This TCR beta chain stems from a study of blood T cell repertoires in COVID-19. At the level of the study: Donors in the United States, Italy and Spain gave samples during acute or convalescent COVID-19. In each case, the material was cDNA or gDNA derived from T cells, B-cell-depleted T cells, or PBMCs.

The germline CDR1 and CDR2 sequences are SGHDN and FVKESK. This CDR3 contains 14 residues. V was clipped by 1 base and J by 8 bases; unmatched bases: 5. In the source study's methods: Cell counts per sample came from amplifying reference gene primers. The protocol was immunoSEQ multiplex PCR, while the TCRdb copy is restricted to in-frame clones and leaves out a portion. V and J calls and clone size are copied from that table; D and trimming were computed from the DNA. The sample holds 310,000 or so clones, roughly 87% seen once. The Seattle patients, enrolled during active infection, were followed longitudinally.

Source material: peripheral blood. This TCR was sampled from a young man with COVID-19, enrolled during active disease. This sequence joins TRBV14 and TRBJ2-7; TRBD2 agrees at 10 bases. CDR3 nucleotide sequence: TGTGCCAGCAGCCAAGGGACTAGCGGTAGCAAGCAGTACTTC. It encodes CASSQGTSGSKQYF.